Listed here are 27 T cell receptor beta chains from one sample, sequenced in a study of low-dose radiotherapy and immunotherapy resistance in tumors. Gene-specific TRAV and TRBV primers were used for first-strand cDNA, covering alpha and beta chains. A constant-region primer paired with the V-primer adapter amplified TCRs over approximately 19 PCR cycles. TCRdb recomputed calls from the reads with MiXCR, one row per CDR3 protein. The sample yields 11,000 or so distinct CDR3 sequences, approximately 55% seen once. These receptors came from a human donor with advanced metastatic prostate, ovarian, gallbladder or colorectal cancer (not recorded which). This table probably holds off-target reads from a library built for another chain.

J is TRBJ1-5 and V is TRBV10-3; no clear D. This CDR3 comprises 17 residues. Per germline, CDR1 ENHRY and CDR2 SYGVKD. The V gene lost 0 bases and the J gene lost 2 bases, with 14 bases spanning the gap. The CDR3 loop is CAISESTPVFGNQPQHF. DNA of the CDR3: TGTGCCATCAGTGAGTCGACGCCTGTGTTTGGCAATCAGCCCCAGCATTTT.

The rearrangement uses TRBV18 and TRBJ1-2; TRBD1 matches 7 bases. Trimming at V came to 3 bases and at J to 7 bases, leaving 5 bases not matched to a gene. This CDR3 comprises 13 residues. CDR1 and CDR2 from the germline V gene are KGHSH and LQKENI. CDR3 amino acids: CASSPQGVAGYTF. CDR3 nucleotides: TGTGCCAGCTCACCCCAGGGGGTGGCTGGCTACACCTTC.

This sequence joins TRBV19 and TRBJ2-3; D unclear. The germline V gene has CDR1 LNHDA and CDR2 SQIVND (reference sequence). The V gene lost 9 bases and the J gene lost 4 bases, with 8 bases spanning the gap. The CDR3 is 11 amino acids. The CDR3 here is CASTRADTQYF. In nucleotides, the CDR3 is TGTGCCAGCACAAGGGCAGATACGCAGTATTTT.

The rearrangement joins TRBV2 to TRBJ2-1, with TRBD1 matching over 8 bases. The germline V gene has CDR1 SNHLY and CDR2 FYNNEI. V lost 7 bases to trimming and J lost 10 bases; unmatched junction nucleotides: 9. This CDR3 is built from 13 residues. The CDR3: CASKRQGIGEQFF. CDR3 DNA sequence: TGTGCCAGCAAAAGACAGGGGATCGGGGAGCAGTTCTTC.

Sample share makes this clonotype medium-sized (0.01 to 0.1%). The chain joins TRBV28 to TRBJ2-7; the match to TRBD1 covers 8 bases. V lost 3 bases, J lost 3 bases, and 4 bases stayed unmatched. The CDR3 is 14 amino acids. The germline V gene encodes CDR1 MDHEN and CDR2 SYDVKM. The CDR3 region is CASSFSGQGYEQYF. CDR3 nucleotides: TGTGCCAGCAGTTTCTCTGGACAGGGCTACGAGCAGTACTTC.

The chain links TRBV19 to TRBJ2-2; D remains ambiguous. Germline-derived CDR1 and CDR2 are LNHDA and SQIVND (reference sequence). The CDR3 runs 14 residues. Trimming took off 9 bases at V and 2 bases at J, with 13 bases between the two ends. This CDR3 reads CASRRSFNTGELFF. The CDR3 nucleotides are TGTGCCAGCCGTCGGAGTTTCAACACCGGGGAGCTGTTTTTT.

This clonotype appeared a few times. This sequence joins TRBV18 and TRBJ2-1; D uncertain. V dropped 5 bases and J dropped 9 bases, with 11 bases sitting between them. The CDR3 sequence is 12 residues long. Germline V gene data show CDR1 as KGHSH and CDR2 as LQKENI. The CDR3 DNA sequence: TGTGCCAGCTCATCGAGTAGTTCTGAGCAGTTCTTC. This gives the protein CASSSSSSEQFF.

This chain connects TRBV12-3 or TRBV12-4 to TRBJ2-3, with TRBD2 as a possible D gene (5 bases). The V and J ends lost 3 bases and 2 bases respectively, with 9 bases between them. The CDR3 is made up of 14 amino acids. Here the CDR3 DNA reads TGTGCCAGCAGTTTGGGGAGTCCCACAGATACGCAGTATTTT. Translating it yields CASSLGSPTDTQYF.

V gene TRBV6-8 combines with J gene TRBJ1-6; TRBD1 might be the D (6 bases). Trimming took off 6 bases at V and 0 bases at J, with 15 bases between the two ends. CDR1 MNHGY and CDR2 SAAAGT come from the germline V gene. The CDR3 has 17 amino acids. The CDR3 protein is CASSRGLYYSYNSPLHF. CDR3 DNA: TGTGCCAGCAGCAGGGGTTTGTACTACTCCTATAATTCACCCCTCCACTTT.

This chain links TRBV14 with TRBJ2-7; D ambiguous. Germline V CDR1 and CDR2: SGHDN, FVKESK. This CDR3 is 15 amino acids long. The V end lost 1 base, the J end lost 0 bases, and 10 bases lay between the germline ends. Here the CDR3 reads CASSQGGKSSYEQYF. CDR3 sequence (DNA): TGTGCCAGCAGCCAAGGTGGAAAAAGCTCCTACGAGCAGTACTTC.

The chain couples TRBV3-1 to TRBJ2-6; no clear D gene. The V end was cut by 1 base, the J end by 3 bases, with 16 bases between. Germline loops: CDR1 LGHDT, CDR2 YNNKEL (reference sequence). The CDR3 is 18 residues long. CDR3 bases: TGTGCCAGCAGCCAAGTTGCTTCAGGTTTGCGTGGGGCCAACGTCCTGACTTTC. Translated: CASSQVASGLRGANVLTF.

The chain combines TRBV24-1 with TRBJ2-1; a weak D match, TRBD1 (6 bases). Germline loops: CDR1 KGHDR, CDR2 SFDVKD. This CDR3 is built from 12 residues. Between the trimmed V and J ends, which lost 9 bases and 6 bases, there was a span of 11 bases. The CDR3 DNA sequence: TGTGCCACCGCGACAGGTACCAATGAGCAGTTCTTC. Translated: CATATGTNEQFF.

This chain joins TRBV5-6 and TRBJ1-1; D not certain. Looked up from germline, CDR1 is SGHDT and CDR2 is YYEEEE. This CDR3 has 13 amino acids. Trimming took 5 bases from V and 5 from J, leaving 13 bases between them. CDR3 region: CASRSTRRTEAFF. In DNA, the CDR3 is TGTGCCAGCAGATCCACCCGCCGTACTGAAGCTTTCTTT.

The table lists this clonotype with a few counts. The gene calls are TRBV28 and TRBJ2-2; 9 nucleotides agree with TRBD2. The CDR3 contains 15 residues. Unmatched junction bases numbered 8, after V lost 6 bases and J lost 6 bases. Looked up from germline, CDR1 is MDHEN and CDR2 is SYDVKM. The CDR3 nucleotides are TGTGCCAGCAGGATTAGCGGGGGACCTGCCGGGGAGCTGTTTTTT. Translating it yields CASRISGGPAGELFF.

DNA for the CDR3: TGCGCCAGCAGCCTCCCAACGAACACCGGGGAGCTGTTTTTT. Translated: CASSLPTNTGELFF. The chain is built from TRBV5-1 and TRBJ2-2; D not resolved. V gave up 4 bases and J gave up 0 bases, with 7 bases separating them. CDR3 size: 14 residues. Germline CDR1 is SGHRS and CDR2 is YFSETQ.

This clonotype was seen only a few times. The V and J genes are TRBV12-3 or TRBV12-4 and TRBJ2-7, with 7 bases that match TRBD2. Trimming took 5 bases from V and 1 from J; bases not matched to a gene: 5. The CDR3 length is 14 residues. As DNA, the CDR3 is TGTGCCAGCAGTATGGGACTACCATCCTACGAGCAGTACTTC. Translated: CASSMGLPSYEQYF.

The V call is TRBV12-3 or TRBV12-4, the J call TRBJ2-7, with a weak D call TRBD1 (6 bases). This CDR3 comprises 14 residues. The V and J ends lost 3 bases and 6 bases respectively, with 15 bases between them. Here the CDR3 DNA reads TGTGCCAGCAGTTTTGGCAGGGGCCCACGCGAGCAGTACTTC. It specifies CASSFGRGPREQYF.

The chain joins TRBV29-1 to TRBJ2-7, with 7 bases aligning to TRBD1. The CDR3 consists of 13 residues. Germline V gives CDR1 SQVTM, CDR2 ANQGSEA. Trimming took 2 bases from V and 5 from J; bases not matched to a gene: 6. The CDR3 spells CSVEIGGRDEQYF. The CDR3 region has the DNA TGCAGCGTTGAAATAGGGGGCCGGGACGAGCAGTACTTC.

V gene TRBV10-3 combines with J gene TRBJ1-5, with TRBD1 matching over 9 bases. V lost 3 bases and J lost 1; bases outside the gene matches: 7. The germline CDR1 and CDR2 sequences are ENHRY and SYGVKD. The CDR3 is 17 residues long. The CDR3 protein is CAISEGQGLKSNQPQHF. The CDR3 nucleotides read TGTGCCATCAGTGAAGGACAGGGGTTAAAAAGCAATCAGCCCCAGCATTTT.

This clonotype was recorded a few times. CDR3 loop: CASSLARGIGDTQYF. CDR3 nucleotides: TGCGCCAGCAGCTTGGCGCGGGGGATCGGAGATACGCAGTATTTT. This sequence joins TRBV5-1 and TRBJ2-3; 7 bases match TRBD2. Per germline, CDR1 SGHRS and CDR2 YFSETQ. The CDR3 consists of 15 residues. Trimming took 0 bases from V and 5 from J; bases not matched to a gene: 6.

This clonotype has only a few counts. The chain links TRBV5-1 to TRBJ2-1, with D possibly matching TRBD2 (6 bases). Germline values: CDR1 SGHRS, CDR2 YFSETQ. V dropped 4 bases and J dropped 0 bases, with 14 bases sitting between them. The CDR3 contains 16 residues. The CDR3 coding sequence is TGCGCCAGCAGCCTAGACGGGGGTCGCTCCTACAATGAGCAGTTCTTC. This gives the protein CASSLDGGRSYNEQFF.

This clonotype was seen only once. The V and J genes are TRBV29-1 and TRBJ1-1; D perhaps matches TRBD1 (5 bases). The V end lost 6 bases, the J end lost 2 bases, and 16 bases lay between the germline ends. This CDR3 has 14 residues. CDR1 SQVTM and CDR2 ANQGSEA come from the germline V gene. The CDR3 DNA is TGCAGCGTCCTTCCTGGGACCCTTAACACTGAAGCTTTCTTT. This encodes CSVLPGTLNTEAFF.

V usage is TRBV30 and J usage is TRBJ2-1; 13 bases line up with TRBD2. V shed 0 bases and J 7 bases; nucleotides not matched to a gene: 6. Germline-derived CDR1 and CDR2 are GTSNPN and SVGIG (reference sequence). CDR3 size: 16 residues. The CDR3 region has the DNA TGTGCCTGGAGTGTACCGGGACTAGCGGGAAGGAATGAGCAGTTCTTC. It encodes CAWSVPGLAGRNEQFF.

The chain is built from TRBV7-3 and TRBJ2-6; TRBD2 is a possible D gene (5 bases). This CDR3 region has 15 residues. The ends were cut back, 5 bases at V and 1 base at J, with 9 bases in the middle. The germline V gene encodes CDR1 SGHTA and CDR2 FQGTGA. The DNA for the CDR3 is TGTGCCAGCAGCCCGAGGGCATCTGGGGCCAACGTCCTGACTTTC. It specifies CASSPRASGANVLTF.

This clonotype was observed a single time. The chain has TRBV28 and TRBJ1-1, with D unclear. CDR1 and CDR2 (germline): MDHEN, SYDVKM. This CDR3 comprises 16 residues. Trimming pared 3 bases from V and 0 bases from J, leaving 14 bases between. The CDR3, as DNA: TGTGCCAGCAGTTTCTCTACAAGGCGGGTGAACACTGAAGCTTTCTTT. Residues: CASSFSTRRVNTEAFF.

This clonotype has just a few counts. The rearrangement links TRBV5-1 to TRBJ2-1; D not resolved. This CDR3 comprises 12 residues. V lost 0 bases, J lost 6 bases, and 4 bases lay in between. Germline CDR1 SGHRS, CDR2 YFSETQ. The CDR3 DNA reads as TGCGCCAGCAGCTTGGAACGCAATGAGCAGTTCTTC. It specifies CASSLERNEQFF.

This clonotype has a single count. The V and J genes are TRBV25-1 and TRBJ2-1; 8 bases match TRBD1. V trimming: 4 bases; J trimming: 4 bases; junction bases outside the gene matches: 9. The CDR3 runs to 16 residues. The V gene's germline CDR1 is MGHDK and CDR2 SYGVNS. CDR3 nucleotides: TGTGCCAGCAGTGCAGACAGGGGCCGCCTGTACAATGAGCAGTTCTTC. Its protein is CASSADRGRLYNEQFF.